Ten or more counts support the clone carrying this T cell receptor beta chain. Germline assignment: CDR1 SGHRS and CDR2 YFSETQ. V shed 4 bases and J shed 5 bases, with 15 bases lying between them. The length of the CDR3 is 14 residues. Unique molecular identifiers were incorporated during preparation of the TCRbeta library. TCRdb itself ran the PCR reads through MiXCR, one entry per CDR3 protein. Of over 150,000 distinct CDR3 sequences in the sample, roughly 15% were seen once. This sample was taken from a study of T-cell reconstitution after alpha-beta-depleted transplantation in children. The receptor was derived from a human donor who donated a stem cell graft to a child with acute lymphoblastic leukemia. Source: PBMCs from the stem cell graft donor, taken from the stem cell graft. This chain joins TRBV5-1 and TRBJ2-5; tentatively, D is TRBD1 or TRBD2 (6 bases each). CDR3 sequence: CASSPRGGEETQYF. The CDR3 region has the DNA TGCGCCAGCAGCCCCAGGGGAGGAGAGGAGACCCAGTACTTC.